The sequence of this T cell receptor beta chain was determined in a study of cytomegalovirus exposure and HLA in healthy donors. It was the roughly 130-subject validation cohort, separate from the approximately 700-subject first cohort, to which the donors belonged. Assay used: immunoSEQ multiplex PCR; TCRdb lists only in-frame clones, some missing. The sample lists roughly 300,000 clones, 86% occurring once. Germline trimming cut 3 bases from V and 0 bases from J; bases unmatched to any gene: 7. The CDR3 covers 17 residues. Germline V gene lookup returns CDR1 MGHRA and CDR2 YSYEKL. The J gene is TRBJ2-1, the V gene TRBV4-1, with 8 bases aligning to TRBD2. The TCR was taken from a woman under 30 in good health and CMV-seronegative. The sequenced material came from PBMCs. The CDR3 nucleotides are TGCGCCAGCAGCCATATTCCAAGCGGGAGCTCCTACAATGAGCAGTTCTTC. It yields the protein CASSHIPSGSSYNEQFF.